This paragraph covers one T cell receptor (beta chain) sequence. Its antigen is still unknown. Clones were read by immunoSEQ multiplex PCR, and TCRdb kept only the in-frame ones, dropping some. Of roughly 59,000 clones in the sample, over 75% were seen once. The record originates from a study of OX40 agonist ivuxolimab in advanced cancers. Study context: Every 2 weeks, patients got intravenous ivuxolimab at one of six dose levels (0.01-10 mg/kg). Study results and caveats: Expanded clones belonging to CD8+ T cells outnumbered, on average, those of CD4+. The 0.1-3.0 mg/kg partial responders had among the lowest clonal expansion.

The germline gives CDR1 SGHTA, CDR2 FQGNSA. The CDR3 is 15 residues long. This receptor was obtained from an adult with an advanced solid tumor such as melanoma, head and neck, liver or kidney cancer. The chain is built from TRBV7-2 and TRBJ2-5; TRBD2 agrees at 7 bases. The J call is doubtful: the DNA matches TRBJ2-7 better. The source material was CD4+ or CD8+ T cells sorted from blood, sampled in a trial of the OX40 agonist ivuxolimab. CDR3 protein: CASSLAGGSTYEQYF. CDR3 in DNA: TGTGCCAGCAGCTTAGCCGGGGGGAGCACCTACGAGCAGTACTTC.